The 16 T cell receptor beta chains below were found in one sample sequenced in a study of blood T cell repertoires in COVID-19. Clones were sequenced by immunoSEQ multiplex PCR, and TCRdb holds only the in-frame ones, with some missing. The table shows 300,000 or so clones, with approximately 90% occurring only once. Sequenced: peripheral blood. Source of these receptors: a woman aged 40 to 49 with acute or convalescent COVID-19.

This chain links TRBV28 with TRBJ1-2; the match to TRBD1 covers 9 bases. Germline V gene lookup returns CDR1 MDHEN and CDR2 SYDVKM. With 6 bases clipped from V and 4 bases from J, the junction kept 3 bases outside the gene matches. The CDR3 spans 13 residues. CDR3 in DNA: TGTGCCAGCAGACCGGGACAGGGCTATGGCTACACCTTC. Amino acids: CASRPGQGYGYTF.

The chain is built from TRBV4-1 and TRBJ1-1, with TRBD1 matching over 7 bases. Germline CDR1 reads MGHRA; CDR2 reads YSYEKL. Trimming at V came to 0 bases and at J to 0 bases, leaving 7 bases not matched to a gene. This CDR3 has 17 residues. DNA of the CDR3: TGCGCCAGCAGCCAAGACCCGGGACAGAGCATGAACACTGAAGCTTTCTTT. Its protein product is CASSQDPGQSMNTEAFF.

The V and J genes are TRBV24-1 and TRBJ2-5; the match to TRBD2 covers 13 bases. The CDR3 has 17 amino acids. Trimming at V came to 3 bases and at J to 1 base, leaving 4 bases not matched to a gene. Germline V lookup: CDR1 KGHDR, CDR2 SFDVKD. The CDR3 is CATSDPGLAGAQETQYF. CDR3 coding DNA: TGTGCCACCAGTGATCCTGGACTAGCGGGGGCCCAAGAGACCCAGTACTTC.

The gene calls are TRBV3-1 (or the pseudogene TRBV3-2) and TRBJ1-2; D possibly corresponds to TRBD1 (6 bases). The CDR3 is 15 amino acids. Trimming took off 6 bases at V and 2 bases at J, with 16 bases between the two ends. Germline CDR1 reads LGHDT; CDR2 reads YNNKEL (reference sequence). Here the CDR3 reads CASRLLRGANYGYTF. CDR3 nucleotides: TGTGCCAGCAGGCTTCTTCGGGGGGCGAACTATGGCTACACCTTC.

The rearrangement uses TRBV6-5 and TRBJ2-5; 9 bases are shared with TRBD1. Per germline, CDR1 MNHEY and CDR2 SVGAGI. The CDR3 has 15 amino acids. V shed 0 bases and J 4 bases; nucleotides not matched to a gene: 3. In DNA form, the CDR3 reads TGTGCCAGCAGTTACTCTTTGGGACAGGGAGAGACCCAGTACTTC. It codes for CASSYSLGQGETQYF.

The chain carries TRBV30 and TRBJ1-1; 8 positions agree with TRBD1. The CDR3 has 13 amino acids. Germline V gene lookup returns CDR1 GTSNPN and CDR2 SVGIG (reference sequence). Losses at the gene ends were 5 bases for V and 5 bases for J; bases not matched to a gene: 7. This CDR3 is CAWRVRGHTEAFF. For the CDR3, the DNA is TGTGCCTGGCGGGTCAGGGGGCATACTGAAGCTTTCTTT. Full variable domain (outside the CDR3, taken from reference TRBV30 and TRBJ1-1): SQTIHQWPATLVQPVGSPLSLECTVEGTSNPNLYWYRQAAGRGLQLLFYSVGIGQISSEVPQNLSASRPQDRQFILSSKKLLLSDSGFYLCAWRVRGHTEAFFGQGTRLTVV.

The CDR3 bases are TGTGCCAGTAGTATAGCGGGAAGGACCCAGCCCCAGCATTTT. This translates into CASSIAGRTQPQHF. The chain has TRBV19 and TRBJ1-5, with no clear D. In germline, CDR1 is LNHDA, CDR2 SQIVND (reference sequence). The CDR3 covers 14 residues. The germline V and J ends were trimmed by 1 base and 7 bases, with 11 bases remaining between them.

This chain links TRBV27 with TRBJ1-1, with TRBD1 identical over 8 bases. V lost 5 bases and J lost 1; bases outside the gene matches: 3. Per the germline V gene, CDR1 is MNHEY and CDR2 is SMNVEV (reference sequence). The CDR3 covers 14 residues. CDR3 bases: TGTGCCAGCAGTCGAACAGGGGGGAACACTGAAGCTTTCTTT. Amino acids: CASSRTGGNTEAFF.

V and J are TRBV11-1 and TRBJ2-3; 10 positions match TRBD2. The CDR3 totals 16 residues. Looked up from germline, CDR1 is SGHAT and CDR2 is FQDESV (reference sequence). The junction had 5 bases not matched to a gene; V was cut back by 1 base and J by 4 bases. In nucleotides, the CDR3 is TGTGCCAGCAGCTTAGGTGCAGCGGGGGGGCCAGATACGCAGTATTTT. It yields the protein CASSLGAAGGPDTQYF.

This rearrangement joins TRBV30 to TRBJ2-2, with D uncertain. The V gene's germline CDR1 is GTSNPN and CDR2 SVGIG (reference sequence). The CDR3 contains 12 residues. The V end lost 2 bases, the J end lost 1 base, and 2 bases lay between the germline ends. In DNA form, the CDR3 reads TGTGCCTGGAGTCTGAACACCGGGGAGCTGTTTTTT. It translates to CAWSLNTGELFF. The full variable domain, its missing parts supplied by reference TRBV30 and TRBJ2-2, is SQTIHQWPATLVQPVGSPLSLECTVEGTSNPNLYWYRQAAGRGLQLLFYSVGIGQISSEVPQNLSASRPQDRQFILSSKKLLLSDSGFYLCAWSLNTGELFFGEGSRLTVL.

J is TRBJ1-1 and V is TRBV30; D is unclear. The CDR3 covers 13 residues. V was pared by 0 bases and J by 0 bases, with 5 bases between. CDR1 is GTSNPN, CDR2 SVGIG, per germline (reference sequence). CDR3: CAWSVSLNTEAFF. The CDR3 nucleotides read TGTGCCTGGAGTGTGAGTCTGAACACTGAAGCTTTCTTT.

The chain recombines TRBV19 with TRBJ2-3; TRBD1 agrees at 8 bases. The CDR3 covers 15 residues. Germline loops: CDR1 LNHDA, CDR2 SQIVND (reference sequence). J gave up 2 bases and V 3 bases, and 4 bases lay outside the gene matches. CDR3 residues: CASSIATGVTDTQYF. The CDR3 DNA follows: TGTGCCAGTAGTATCGCGACAGGGGTCACAGATACGCAGTATTTT.

The chain is built from TRBV19 and TRBJ1-6; 7 nucleotides align to TRBD1. Trimming cost V 7 bases and J 3 bases; bases outside gene matches: 9. The germline V gene has CDR1 LNHDA and CDR2 SQIVND (reference sequence). This CDR3 contains 16 residues. The CDR3, as DNA: TGTGCCAGTACCTTTAGGGGGCAGATCTATAATTCACCCCTCCACTTT. This translates into CASTFRGQIYNSPLHF.

This sequence joins TRBV5-1 and TRBJ2-3, with 8 bases matching TRBD1. Germline V lookup: CDR1 SGHRS, CDR2 YFSETQ. CDR3 length equals 13 residues. The V and J ends lost 4 bases and 5 bases, in that order; junction bases with no gene match: 3. Here the CDR3 reads CASSGGQGDTQYF. CDR3 bases: TGCGCCAGCAGCGGCGGACAGGGAGATACGCAGTATTTT.

This rearrangement joins TRBV5-1 to TRBJ1-1; D is undetermined. CDR3 length: 15 amino acids. The V end was cut by 0 bases, the J end by 5 bases, with 14 bases between. Looked up from germline, CDR1 is SGHRS and CDR2 is YFSETQ. The CDR3 sequence: CASSLVAVPVTEAFF. The CDR3 region has the DNA TGCGCCAGCAGCTTGGTAGCGGTGCCGGTTACTGAAGCTTTCTTT.

This chain connects TRBV11-2 to TRBJ1-2; 9 positions agree with TRBD1. The V segment lost 1 base and the J segment 5 bases; nucleotides outside the gene matches: 5. This CDR3 region has 15 residues. Germline loops: CDR1 SGHAT, CDR2 FQNNGV. CDR3 bases: TGTGCCAGCAGCTTAGCCACCGGGACAGGGTATGGCTACACCTTC. Translated, it gives CASSLATGTGYGYTF.